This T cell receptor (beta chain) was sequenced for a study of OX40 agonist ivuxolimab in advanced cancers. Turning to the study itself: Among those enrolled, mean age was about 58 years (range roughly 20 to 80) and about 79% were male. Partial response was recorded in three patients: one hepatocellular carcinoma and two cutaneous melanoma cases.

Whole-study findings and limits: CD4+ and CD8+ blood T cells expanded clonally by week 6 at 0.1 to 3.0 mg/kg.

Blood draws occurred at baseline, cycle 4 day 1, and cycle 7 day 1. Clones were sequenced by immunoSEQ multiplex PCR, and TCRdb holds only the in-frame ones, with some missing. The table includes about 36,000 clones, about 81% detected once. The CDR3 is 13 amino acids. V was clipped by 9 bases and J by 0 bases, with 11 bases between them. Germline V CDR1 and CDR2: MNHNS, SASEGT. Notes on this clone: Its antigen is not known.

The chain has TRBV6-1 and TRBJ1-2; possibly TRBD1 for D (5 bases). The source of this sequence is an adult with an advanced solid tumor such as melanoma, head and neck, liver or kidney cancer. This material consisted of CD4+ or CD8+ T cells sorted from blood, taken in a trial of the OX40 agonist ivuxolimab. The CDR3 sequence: CASAETANYGYTF. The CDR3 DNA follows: TGTGCCAGTGCGGAGACAGCTAACTATGGCTACACCTTC.